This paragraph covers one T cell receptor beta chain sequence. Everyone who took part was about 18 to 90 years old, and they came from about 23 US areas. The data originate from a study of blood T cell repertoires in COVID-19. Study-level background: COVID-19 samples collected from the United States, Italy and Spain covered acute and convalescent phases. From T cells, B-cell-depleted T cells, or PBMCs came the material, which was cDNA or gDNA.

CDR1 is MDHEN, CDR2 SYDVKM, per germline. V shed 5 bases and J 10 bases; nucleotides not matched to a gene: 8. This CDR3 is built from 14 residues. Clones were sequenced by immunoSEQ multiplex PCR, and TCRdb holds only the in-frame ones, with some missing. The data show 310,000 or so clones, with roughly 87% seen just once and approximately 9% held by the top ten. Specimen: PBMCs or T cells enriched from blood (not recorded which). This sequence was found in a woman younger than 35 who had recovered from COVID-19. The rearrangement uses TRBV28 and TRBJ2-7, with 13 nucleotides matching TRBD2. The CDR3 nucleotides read TGTGCCAGCAGTGGACTAGCGGGGGAGGCCCGACAGTACTTC. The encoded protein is CASSGLAGEARQYF.